The next 26 T cell receptor beta chains were all read from a single sample in a study of blood T cell repertoires in COVID-19. Using immunoSEQ multiplex PCR, the repertoire was profiled, and TCRdb retains in-frame clones only, with some absent. The sample consists of about 150,000 clones, 80% to 90% of them appearing once. The source material was peripheral blood. These receptors were obtained from a human donor with acute or convalescent COVID-19. The donor label of this sample is uncertain.

Written as DNA, the CDR3 is TGTGCCAGCACCGAGGGACAAAAGGATAACGGAAACACCATATATTTT. Its protein is CASTEGQKDNGNTIYF. The rearrangement uses TRBV21-1 and TRBJ1-3; the table names TRBD1, a call not compared with the DNA. TRBV21-1 counts as a pseudogene. This CDR3 is built from 16 residues.

The chain links TRBV5-6 to TRBJ2-1, with D maybe TRBD1 (5 bases). CDR3 length equals 15 residues. V was cut by 2 bases and J by 3 bases, with 12 bases left in between. The germline gives CDR1 SGHDT, CDR2 YYEEEE. CDR3 DNA sequence: TGTGCCAGCAGCTTTTTAGGGGAAGGCTACAATGAGCAGTTCTTC. Translating it yields CASSFLGEGYNEQFF.

This rearrangement joins TRBV9 to TRBJ1-2; TRBD1 matches 7 bases. V lost 4 bases, J lost 4 bases, and 13 bases stayed unmatched. CDR1 is SGDLS and CDR2 is YYNGEE in the germline V gene. The CDR3 has 16 residues. CDR3 amino acids: CASSPLKGQNFYGYTF. The DNA of the CDR3 is TGTGCCAGCAGCCCCCTCAAGGGACAGAACTTCTATGGCTACACCTTC. Filled out from reference TRBV9 and TRBJ1-2, the complete variable domain reads DSGVTQTPKHLITATGQRVTLRCSPRSGDLSVYWYQQSLDQGLQFLIQYYNGEERAKGNILERFSAQQFPDLHSELNLSSLELGDSALYFCASSPLKGQNFYGYTFGSGTRLTVV.

This chain connects TRBV7-9 to TRBJ1-5; D ambiguous. The germline CDR1 and CDR2 sequences are SEHNR and FQNEAQ (reference sequence). The CDR3 is made up of 12 amino acids. V lost 10 bases to trimming and J lost 2 bases, with 9 bases between them. The CDR3 here is CATTEGNQPQHF. The CDR3 nucleotides read TGTGCCACCACGGAGGGCAATCAGCCCCAGCATTTT.

The chain couples TRBV6-5 to TRBJ2-7, with 8 bases matching TRBD1. This CDR3 has 15 amino acids. With 6 bases clipped from V and 2 bases from J, the junction kept 9 bases outside the gene matches. Germline assignment: CDR1 MNHEY and CDR2 SVGAGI. As DNA, the CDR3 is TGTGCCAGCAGCGGTAGGGACAGGTCCCCCTACGAGCAGTACGTC. Encoded protein: CASSGRDRSPYEQYV.

The chain combines TRBV7-9 with TRBJ1-6; 8 positions agree with TRBD1. The CDR3 loop spans 18 amino acids. With 4 bases clipped from V and 0 bases from J, the junction kept 8 bases outside the gene matches. The germline V gene encodes CDR1 SEHNR and CDR2 FQNEAQ (reference sequence). CDR3 amino acids: CASSSFGQGSSYNSPLHF. The CDR3 coding sequence is TGTGCCAGCAGCTCCTTCGGACAGGGCAGCTCCTATAATTCACCCCTCCACTTT.

CDR3 protein: CATSDPAGGTDTQYF. CDR3 sequence (DNA): TGTGCCACCAGTGATCCAGCGGGGGGCACAGATACGCAGTATTTT. This sequence joins TRBV24-1 and TRBJ2-3, with TRBD2 matching 8 bases. V lost 3 bases, J lost 1 base, and 2 bases stayed unmatched. The length of the CDR3 is 15 residues. From germline, CDR1 is KGHDR and CDR2 SFDVKD.

This sequence joins TRBV29-1 and TRBJ1-1; D is uncertain. This CDR3 region has 12 residues. The V and J ends lost 7 bases and 4 bases respectively, with 13 bases between them. CDR1 SQVTM and CDR2 ANQGSEA come from the germline V gene. The CDR3, as DNA: TGCAGCGCATCAGGAATCCGCACTGAAGCTTTCTTT. It encodes CSASGIRTEAFF.

This chain connects TRBV27 to TRBJ1-1; TRBD1 might be the D (5 bases). V lost 5 bases and J lost 4, with 20 bases in between. This CDR3 has 16 residues. Per germline, CDR1 MNHEY and CDR2 SMNVEV (reference sequence). CDR3: CASSLGLGGVGTEAFF. The CDR3 nucleotides are TGTGCCAGCAGTCTCGGGTTGGGAGGGGTAGGCACTGAAGCTTTCTTT.

This clone was recorded a few times. The J gene is TRBJ2-7, the V gene TRBV4-2; 10 nucleotides match TRBD1. This CDR3 has 16 residues. The trim removed 4 bases at V and 0 bases at J, leaving 6 bases unmatched. Looked up from germline, CDR1 is LGHNA and CDR2 is YNFKEQ. The CDR3 region has the DNA TGTGCCAGCAGCCTTCGGGACAGGGGTAGCTCCTACGAGCAGTACGTC. Translation: CASSLRDRGSSYEQYV.

V gene TRBV4-1 combines with J gene TRBJ2-3, with 7 bases identical to TRBD2. The CDR3 has 13 amino acids. V dropped 4 bases and J dropped 5; count of bases not matched to a gene: 3. The germline V gene has CDR1 MGHRA and CDR2 YSYEKL. The CDR3 DNA is TGCGCCAGCAGCCTCGGACTAGTAGATACGCAGTATTTT. The encoded protein is CASSLGLVDTQYF.

The V and J genes are TRBV7-2 and TRBJ1-2; D possibly corresponds to TRBD1 (6 bases). Germline V gives CDR1 SGHTA, CDR2 FQGNSA. The germline V and J ends were trimmed by 5 bases and 2 bases, with 12 bases remaining between them. The CDR3 loop spans 14 amino acids. CDR3 sequence: CASSPDSTNYGYTF. CDR3 in DNA: TGTGCCAGCAGCCCGGACAGCACCAACTATGGCTACACCTTC.

The CDR3 DNA reads TGTGCCATCAGTGAATCCGGGACAGGGGATCAGCCCCAGCATTTT. Its translation: CAISESGTGDQPQHF. The chain employs TRBV10-3 and TRBJ1-5; 10 nucleotides agree with TRBD1. Germline V gives CDR1 ENHRY, CDR2 SYGVKD. V dropped 3 bases and J dropped 5; count of bases not matched to a gene: 4. The CDR3 loop spans 15 amino acids.

The V gene is TRBV19, the J gene TRBJ2-5, with 16 positions matching TRBD2. Germline V CDR1 and CDR2: LNHDA, SQIVND (reference sequence). Unmatched junction bases numbered 7, after V lost 5 bases and J lost 4 bases. The length of the CDR3 is 17 residues. CDR3 in amino acids: CASSPLGLAGGLETQYF. CDR3 DNA: TGTGCCAGTAGTCCCCTGGGACTAGCGGGGGGGCTAGAGACCCAGTACTTC.

The CDR3 bases are TGCGCCAGCAGCGGCAGTTCCTCTGGAAACACCATATATTTT. It encodes CASSGSSSGNTIYF. The chain is built from TRBV5-1 and TRBJ1-3; D is ambiguous. Trimming pared 4 bases from V and 0 bases from J, leaving 8 bases between. The CDR3 is made up of 14 amino acids. Germline CDR1 SGHRS, CDR2 YFSETQ. The whole variable domain, filled in from reference TRBV5-1 and TRBJ1-3, reads KAGVTQTPRYLIKTRGQQVTLSCSPISGHRSVSWYQQTPGQGLQFLFEYFSETQRNKGNFPGRFSGRQFSNSRSEMNVSTLELGDSALYLCASSGSSSGNTIYFGEGSWLTVV.

The chain is built from TRBV6-5 and TRBJ1-5, with 7 bases that match TRBD1. The CDR3 sequence is 15 residues long. Germline trimming cut 9 bases from V and 0 bases from J; bases unmatched to any gene: 8. From germline, CDR1 is MNHEY and CDR2 SVGAGI. The CDR3 sequence: CASSNRGFSNQPQHF. The CDR3 nucleotides read TGTGCCAGTTCAAACAGGGGCTTTAGCAATCAGCCCCAGCATTTT.

J is TRBJ2-7 and V is TRBV4-1; tentative D call: TRBD1 (6 bases). Looked up from germline, CDR1 is MGHRA and CDR2 is YSYEKL. This CDR3 is built from 14 residues. V lost 4 bases, J lost 2 bases, and 12 bases lay in between. The CDR3 spells CASSPGAETYEQYF. Written as DNA, the CDR3 is TGCGCCAGCAGCCCAGGGGCCGAGACCTACGAGCAGTACTTC.

The CDR3 region is CASSYSRPGTEAFF. The CDR3, as DNA: TGTGCCAGCAGTTACTCGCGGCCTGGGACTGAAGCTTTCTTT. The rearrangement uses TRBV6-5 and TRBJ1-1; D gene uncertain. CDR3 length: 14 amino acids. Germline V gene lookup returns CDR1 MNHEY and CDR2 SVGAGI. Trimming left V 0 bases short and J 5 bases short, with 10 bases between.

The chain joins TRBV24-1 to TRBJ2-2; TRBD1 agrees at 7 bases. Per germline, CDR1 KGHDR and CDR2 SFDVKD. After removal of 4 bases from V and 3 bases from J, the junction contained 10 bases not matched to a gene. This CDR3 is built from 17 residues. CDR3: CATSDPTGYRDTGELFF. The CDR3 DNA follows: TGTGCCACCAGTGACCCGACAGGGTACAGGGACACCGGGGAGCTGTTTTTT.

The chain uses TRBV30 and TRBJ2-1, with D perhaps matching TRBD1 (7 bases). The V end lost 4 bases, the J end lost 3 bases, and 16 bases lay between the germline ends. Per the germline V gene, CDR1 is GTSNPN and CDR2 is SVGIG (reference sequence). The CDR3 is made up of 15 amino acids. DNA for the CDR3: TGTGCCTGGACCCCGGACAGGAGGGGCTACAATGAGCAGTTCTTC. Protein: CAWTPDRRGYNEQFF.

The chain carries TRBV29-1 and TRBJ2-2; 10 bases are shared with TRBD2. Losses at the gene ends were 7 bases for V and 1 base for J; bases not matched to a gene: 6. This CDR3 region has 15 residues. Germline V gives CDR1 SQVTM, CDR2 ANQGSEA. The CDR3 reads CSGSTSGLNTGELFF. The CDR3 DNA reads TGCAGCGGGTCGACTAGCGGGCTGAACACCGGGGAGCTGTTTTTT.

In this sample, this clone turned up once. Here the CDR3 DNA reads TGTGCCACCAGTGATTTGTCCAGGGGAGGCTACACCTTC. Protein product: CATSDLSRGGYTF. The V and J genes are TRBV24-1 and TRBJ1-2, with D tentatively TRBD1 (6 bases). CDR3 length equals 13 residues. Per the germline V gene, CDR1 is KGHDR and CDR2 is SFDVKD. V shed 0 bases and J shed 8 bases, with 9 bases lying between them.

This chain joins TRBV7-8 and TRBJ1-4, with D hard to call. The V end was cut by 1 base, the J end by 0 bases, with 15 bases between. The germline V gene has CDR1 SGHVS and CDR2 FQNEAQ. The CDR3 contains 18 residues. Written as DNA, the CDR3 is TGTGCCAGCAGCTTAGTGGGCCTAGCCGTTGCAACTAATGAAAAACTGTTTTTT. Residues: CASSLVGLAVATNEKLFF.

The chain uses TRBV6-2 or TRBV6-3 and TRBJ2-7; 7 nucleotides align to TRBD1. CDR3 size: 15 residues. Germline assignment: CDR1 MNHEY and CDR2 SVGEGT. V shed 4 bases, J shed 6 bases, and the junction held 12 bases outside the gene matches. DNA for the CDR3: TGTGCCAGCAGTTCCCGTCCCCCACAGGGGCCCGAGCAGTACTTC. Residues: CASSSRPPQGPEQYF.

This chain uses TRBV5-4 with TRBJ2-1, with a tentative D call TRBD2 (5 bases). This CDR3 has 14 amino acids. Looked up from germline, CDR1 is SGHNT and CDR2 is YYREEE (reference sequence). V was trimmed by 7 bases and J by 8 bases, leaving 19 bases between them. Here the CDR3 reads CASSLRSFGDEQFF. As DNA, the CDR3 is TGTGCCAGCTCCCTGAGGTCCTTCGGGGATGAGCAGTTCTTC.

The chain employs TRBV30 and TRBJ2-3, with 7 nucleotides matching TRBD2. The CDR3 has 15 residues. With V trimmed by 5 bases and J by 2 bases, 10 bases remained unmatched. The V gene's germline CDR1 is GTSNPN and CDR2 SVGIG (reference sequence). CDR3 bases: TGTGCCTGGGGGGGGGACTCTCATCACACAGATACGCAGTATTTT. Encoded protein: CAWGGDSHHTDTQYF. The full variable domain, rest sourced from reference TRBV30 and TRBJ2-3, is SQTIHQWPATLVQPVGSPLSLECTVEGTSNPNLYWYRQAAGRGLQLLFYSVGIGQISSEVPQNLSASRPQDRQFILSSKKLLLSDSGFYLCAWGGDSHHTDTQYFGPGTRLTVL.